Reported below is one T cell receptor (beta chain). This clone's antigen is unknown. The input lacks base qualities; no much larger clone sits a single base away. This sample was taken from a study of shared clonotypes between healthy human individuals (dated by TCRdb to the early 2020s). General notes on the study: The cohort comprised two women and a few men aged 18 to 49 years. For each donor, CD4 naive and CD4 memory were each run on three plates, CD8 naive on two plates, and CD8 memory on one plate. To estimate repertoire size and how much clonotype sharing occurs between individuals, the study deeply sequenced the blood TCR repertoires of roughly 5 healthy adults. Libraries were prepared and TCR repertoires were sequenced by different laboratories using diverse techniques, in order to increase sequencing depth and limit assay-specific biases. Leukapheresis yielded between about 0.94 and 9 billion PBMCs per donor. Broad study findings and their caveats: Compared with non-shared clonotypes, clonotypes shared by all four sorted-subset donors had higher generation probabilities. Sampling was restricted to blood, and TCR repertoires in tissue are likely to differ from TCR repertoires in blood. Pairwise subsampling led to the expectation that sequencing depth would affect the degree of clonotype sharing among donors. Naive subsets generally had larger estimated clonotype richness than memory subsets. About 5% of naive CD4, 3.5% of naive CD8, approximately 2% of memory CD4, and 0.4% of memory CD8 clonotypes were shared across several donors. The small number of donors limited the genetic and exposure-history diversity represented. Even with the large sequencing depth, rarefaction of the sorted-subset datasets indicated that sequencing was incomplete.

Healthy HIV-negative adults with no recently reported acute infections or vaccinations were included as donors. All donors were Caucasian adults living in Nashville, Tennessee, USA. CD4+ T cells were enriched by magnetic negative selection; naive cells were then positively selected on CD45RA, and the negative fraction formed the memory subset. After blood collection by leukapheresis, PBMCs were isolated using Ficoll-Histopaque density gradient centrifugation and then cryopreserved in the vapor phase of liquid nitrogen. Analytical flow cytometry was used to check the purity and quantity of every magnetically sorted T cell population. Genomic DNA was isolated from every sorted fraction and measured by UV absorbance on a Nanodrop 2000c. Using the deep immunoSEQ assay, multiplex PCR amplified TCR CDR3 regions from genomic DNA. Extracted genomic DNA from each cell subset was spread evenly across all wells of several immunoSEQ 96-well plates, with each plate serving as a replicate. For sorted subsets, each replicate PCR was loaded with around 220 ng genomic DNA, equivalent to about 33,000 T cell genomes. The purified libraries were quantified using a Qubit 3.0 fluorometer, sized with a Bioanalyzer 2100, and then quantified again using the KAPA Library Quantification kit. A separate single-read 150-cycle Illumina NextSeq 550 flow cell was used to sequence each immunoSEQ 96-well plate. In the source study's methods: The immunoSEQ output contained only junctional sequences without quality scores, so filtering could not match that applied to full-length reads. To assign V/J genes and CDR3, sequences were annotated against IMGT germline references using PyIR, a Python wrapper for IgBLAST v1.9. Reads were removed for weak V/J assignments (E-value above 1e-6), missing CDR3, stop codons, out-of-frame junctions, or ambiguous translated residues. V3J clonotypes were defined as sequences sharing an identical inferred V gene, J gene, and CDR3 amino acid sequence. Percentage overlap between repertoires was calculated by dividing the number of shared unique clonotypes by the size of the smaller repertoire. RTK rarefaction, the Chao1 estimator, and Recon v2.1 estimates of unobserved clonotypes were used to assess repertoire richness. Generation probabilities were computed with OLGA for all TCRbeta clonotypes obtained by the gDNA method from several donors. This immuneACCESS table, as held by TCRdb, lists in-frame sequences with V and J called but not all clones. Of the missing ones, under half trace to an unresolved V gene in checked studies; the others have no known cause. The V and J calls and the clone size are those of that table, but D and trimming were determined from the DNA. Across this sample there are over a million clones, with about 75% seen only once. The ten largest account for over 1.3% of the sample.

The TCR was taken from a man aged 18 to 30 in good health. The sequencing sample was made of memory CD4+ T cells sorted from blood. The cell subset or site label, read with the paper, signifies: CD45RA-negative fraction.

The DNA sequence is as follows: TGCGCCAGCAGCTTACCGGGACGGAACACAGATACGCAGTATTTT. Its product reads: CASSLPGRNTDTQYF. The chain is encoded by TRBV5-1 joined to TRBJ2-3; the D gene is perhaps TRBD1 or TRBD2, as each covers 5 bases. CDR1 and CDR2 are read off the germline V gene as SGHRS and YFSETQ. V is shortened by 2 bases, J by 2 bases, and the region joining them spans 12 bases. Including the terminal cysteine and phenylalanine, the CDR3 comprises 15 residues. The sequence is cut down to CDR3 DNA, 45 bases in frame from base 1.